This entry is about one TCR beta chain. Its antigen is as yet unknown. Measured with immunoSEQ multiplex PCR; TCRdb has only the in-frame clones, and not every one. The profile shows about 33,000 clones, 90% of them singletons. The data derive from a study of T cells in localized non-small cell lung cancer. Findings of the study overall: Investigators sequenced only a single tumor region, leaving heterogeneity possible.

The sample here was peripheral blood, taken before any cancer treatment. The TCR sequence derives from a man between 35 and 75 years old with stage I lung adenocarcinoma.

As DNA, the CDR3 is TGCGCCAGCAGCCAAGGGGCGGGATACCTTGTTGCTTTCTTT. This translates into CASSQGAGYLVAFF. V usage is TRBV4-1 and J usage is TRBJ1-1; D ambiguous. V lost 1 base and J 11 bases, leaving 17 bases between the germline ends. Germline V gene sequence: CDR1 MGHRA, CDR2 YSYEKL. The CDR3 runs 14 residues.